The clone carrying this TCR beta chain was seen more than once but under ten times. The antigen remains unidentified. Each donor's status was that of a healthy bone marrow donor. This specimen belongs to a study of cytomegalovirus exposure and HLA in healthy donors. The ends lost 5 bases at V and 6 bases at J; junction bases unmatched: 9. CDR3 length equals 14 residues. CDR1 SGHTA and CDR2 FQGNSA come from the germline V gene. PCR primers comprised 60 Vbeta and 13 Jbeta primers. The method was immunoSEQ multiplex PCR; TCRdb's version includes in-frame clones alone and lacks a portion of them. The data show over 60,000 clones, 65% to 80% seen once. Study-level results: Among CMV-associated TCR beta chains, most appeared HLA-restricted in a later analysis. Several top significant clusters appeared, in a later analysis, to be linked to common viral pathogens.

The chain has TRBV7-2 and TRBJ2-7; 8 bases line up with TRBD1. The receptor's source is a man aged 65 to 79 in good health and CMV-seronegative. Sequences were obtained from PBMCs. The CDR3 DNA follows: TGTGCCAGCAGCGCCCGGACAGGGCAGGGCGAGCAGTACTTC. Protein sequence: CASSARTGQGEQYF.